This TCR beta chain derives from a study of cytomegalovirus exposure and HLA in healthy donors (dated 2017 in TCRdb). For context, the study as a whole: According to an earlier analysis of 587 of the donors, 150 million to 200 million T cells yielded roughly 100 million unique TCR beta sequences and about 300 Gb of sequence data. The study used immunosequencing to profile the T cell repertoires of approximately 650 subjects and linked those repertoires to cytomegalovirus serostatus. To predict cytomegalovirus infection status, the study brought together high-throughput TCR immunosequencing, statistical association of individual TCRs with disease status, and machine learning. Typing coverage varied by locus: roughly 620-640 donors for A, B, C, DRB1 and DQB1; some 520 for DQA1; over 600 for DPA1; 450 to 480 for DPB1. Roughly 290 gigabases of sequencing data and around 80 million unique TCR sequences made up an early release that covered under 750 HLA-typed donors. The later analysis used no new phenotypic data to find candidate immune exposures, relying instead on TCR beta sequences and their occurrence across donors. Several DR-DQ haplotypes were handled as single units for association and clustering because linkage in the cohort was strong. The study aimed to test whether cataloging public T cell receptors could reveal signatures of past pathogen exposure. In addition to the first cohort of 666 subjects, a separate validation cohort of around 110 different subjects was used. Every repertoire in the discovery cohort had been generated on one and the same sequencing platform. Donor age, sex, ethnicity and CMV serostatus were collected together with the repertoire data. Among the approximately 430 genotyped donors, approximately 82% belonged to the genetic ancestry cluster associated with self-reported Caucasian donors. An earlier analysis of 500 to 750 of the donors applied high-throughput TCR beta sequencing to assess whether each TCR beta V gene segment acted as functional or pseudogenic. On average, roughly 240,000 unique TCR beta nucleotide sequences were sequenced per donor among 300 to 500 genotyped donors of the cohort, with around 19% of those sequences being non-productive. In a later genetic analysis, genome-wide SNP genotypes for about 55% of the roughly 670 donors were used, and that subset was treated as a discovery cohort. In a later analysis, previously published TCR beta repertoires from 550 to 750 donors were re-analyzed and high-resolution HLA genotyping was added so that TCR occurrence patterns could be studied. Class I and class II HLA loci were covered by the typing at four-digit resolution.

The germline V gene specifies SGHTA as CDR1 and FQGNSA as CDR2. V lost 6 bases and J lost 0 bases; the stretch between them is 12 bases long. The CDR3 runs 15 residues from the cysteine to the phenylalanine. Kept here is only the CDR3 DNA, which spans 45 bases and is read in frame from base 1. With regard to this clone: Its antigen has not been determined. Base quality data are lacking; no much larger clone is found one base away.

Library preparation was by the immunoSEQ multiplex PCR assay. The multiplex PCR relied on a mix of 60 forward primers for TCR Vbeta segments and 13 reverse primers for TCR Jbeta segments. A multiplex PCR assay on genomic DNA amplified the CDR3 region of rearranged TCR beta genes. The amplified TCR beta libraries were sequenced on the Illumina HiSeq System as 87-base-pair reads. The paper's data handling went like this. A later analysis counted tens of millions of unique TCR beta chains across the roughly 700 repertoires, and some 11 million of these chains were shared by at least two donors. To remove PCR and sequencing errors, raw reads were error-corrected and collapsed into unique sequences using a nearest-neighbor algorithm that merged closely related sequences. CDR3 sequences were aligned to IMGT reference sequences to assign V, D and J gene segments. For a sequence to be retained, at least a six-nucleotide match to both a V gene segment and a J gene segment was required. A rearrangement counted as productive if the CDR3 had no stop codons and remained in frame with V and J, and every other rearrangement counted as non-productive. Following IMGT convention, CDR3 was defined as the stretch from the second conserved V-encoded cysteine to the conserved J-encoded phenylalanine. Sequences without an unambiguous match to a single V gene segment were excluded from the earlier analysis of about 600 of the donors. In an earlier analysis of 450 to 750 of the donors, a V segment was called functional when productive rearrangements were above 56.7%, and segregating when the standard deviation between donors exceeded 5%. A statistical classification framework was developed to diagnose cytomegalovirus status using the catalog of TCR beta chain sequences. V and J gene assignment, in a later analysis, came from comparing TCR nucleotide sequences with IMGT/GENE-DB human TR gene sequences. A later analysis assigned CDR3 sequences and most-parsimonious VDJ recombination scenarios with the TCRdist pipeline. A later analysis defined each TCR beta chain by its CDR3 amino acid sequence plus V-gene family, and excluded reads lacking a unique V-gene family. A later analysis removed 550 to 650 highly shared, low-generation-probability nucleotide sequences to deal with suspected cross-contamination and a sequencing artifact. In a later analysis, a clonal expansion index for each public chain was calculated from normalized within-repertoire ranks of inferred template counts. In a later analysis, generation probabilities were computed with a VDJ recombination model fitted to out-of-frame rearrangements, and the resulting probabilities were checked against IGoR. Hypergeometric tests were used in a later analysis to score TCR-TCR, TCR-HLA and TCR-CMV co-occurrence, with a repertoire-size bias correction applied to the TCR pairs. To estimate false discovery rates, a later analysis permuted the HLA or CMV assignments 20 times. In a later analysis, co-occurring TCRs were grouped with DBSCAN, and TCRdist sequence similarity was added when clustering was performed within HLA-allele-positive subsets. Co-occurrence clustering excluded repertoires with fewer than 30,000 or more than 120,000 public chains, plus five with anomalous nucleotide sharing. TCRdb re-hosts the immuneACCESS table, in-frame sequences only. Its copies lack some clones; in the studies checked, an unresolved V gene accounts for under half of them, and the cause for the rest is not known. Clone size and the V and J calls come from that table; the DNA yielded D and trimming. The sample table contains about 69,000 clones; only one count was recorded for about 70% of them. The ten largest make up 11% of the sample.

The full study reports these points: In a later analysis, the rate of TCR association differed among HLA loci, with DRB1 alleles having the most associated TCRs and HLA-C alleles having the fewest. While some public TCRs were present in many individuals, most TCR sequences turned up only very rarely across donors. In both the original and validation cohorts, the classifier was reported to diagnose cytomegalovirus status with high specificity and sensitivity. Strong co-occurrence of HLA alleles, especially DR and DQ, made assigning TCR associations to individual alleles difficult. A further reported finding was that TCR beta sequences accurately predicted the HLA-A and HLA-B alleles for most subjects in the first cohort. In an earlier analysis of some 500 of the donors, most TCR beta V segments appeared in productive rearrangements about 87% or about 30% of the time, broadly matching IMGT annotations. In a later genetic analysis, a missense DCLRE1C variant was associated with V-gene and J-gene trimming of TCR beta chains, and the association was replicated in an independent cohort. A total of roughly 160 TCR beta chains were listed by the study as associated with cytomegalovirus. A later genetic analysis reported fewer N-insertions in productive TCRs among donors in an Asian-associated ancestry cluster than the approximately 700-donor mean. Because HLA typing was unavailable for some donors at each locus, only the typed subset was used in association tests. Correlated functional status among segregating V segments might be attributable to linkage disequilibrium, but an unknown experimental factor could not be ruled out. According to a later analysis, parvovirus B19, influenza, CMV and Epstein-Barr virus appeared linked to several top co-occurrence clusters. For the cohort, immune exposure information was limited to CMV serostatus. The authors suggested that the approach could potentially be extended to other disease states and immunological phenotypes. The earlier analysis of approximately 560 of the donors excluded some 15 rarely observed V segments, including chromosome 9 orphons, because counts were too low. Sequencing depth was assumed to be roughly uniform across donors in the presence/absence analyses, though that assumption may not hold. A group of highly shared sequence variants was considered likely to be a technical artifact of the sequencing pipeline. According to a later analysis, most CMV-associated TCR beta chains appeared to be HLA-restricted, and the HLA associations seemed to be driven largely by CMV exposure. A later analysis associated 15,000 to 20,000 TCR beta sequences with specific HLA alleles at a false discovery rate of 0.05. Some IMGT-functional V segments, including TRBV6-2 and TRBV6-3, could not be told apart with the 87-base-pair reads, so those segments were excluded. A later analysis found that HLA-associated TCR beta chains were more clonally expanded and had lower generation probabilities than equally common non-associated chains. In this cohort, only TCR beta chains were sequenced, and detectable features were limited by the absence of alpha or paired-chain data. A few of the identified cytomegalovirus-associated TCR beta chains were confirmed in vitro to be specific for cytomegalovirus antigens.

In total, roughly 670 healthy bone marrow donors made up the cohort. At the time of sampling, all cohort members were nominally healthy, though unrecorded immune exposures were likely present. The donor tested CMV seronegative and was one of the 352 seronegative cohort members. A peripheral blood sample was provided by each donor, and peripheral blood mononuclear cells were used for TCR beta sequencing. Genomic DNA extraction from the blood cell samples was performed with the Qiagen DNeasy Blood Extraction Kit. The V and J segments used are TRBV7-2 and TRBJ2-1; tentative D gene TRBD2, with 5 bases matching. This receptor was obtained from a woman aged 30 to 39 in good health and CMV-seronegative. Sequenced sample: PBMCs. The DNA reads as follows: TGTGCCAGCAGGCCCCACACTAGCTCCTACAATGAGCAGTTCTTC. Its protein reads: CASRPHTSSYNEQFF. With the portions outside the CDR3 filled from the reference TRBV7-2 and TRBJ2-1 genes, the complete variable region becomes GAGVSQSPSNKVTEKGKDVELRCDPISGHTALYWYRQSLGQGLEFLIYFQGNSAPDKSGLPSDRFSAERTGGSVSTLTIQRTQQEDSAVYLCASRPHTSSYNEQFFGPGTRLTVL.